Presented here are 13 T cell receptor beta chains from one specimen sequenced in a study of shared clonotypes between healthy human individuals. Clones were read by immunoSEQ multiplex PCR, and TCRdb kept only the in-frame ones, dropping some. This sample has millions of clones, with about 95% found just once. Naive CD8 cells lacked CD45RO, underwent positive selection for CCR7 and left out terminally differentiated effector memory CD45RA+ cells. Sequencing was carried out using naive CD8+ T cells sorted from blood. The source of these receptors is a man between 18 and 35 years old in good health.

The table lists this clone with a few counts. The V call is TRBV6-1, the J call TRBJ1-6, with no clear D. Germline CDR1 MNHNS, CDR2 SASEGT. This CDR3 contains 15 residues. The V end was cut by 7 bases, the J end by 0 bases, with 10 bases between. Written as DNA, the CDR3 is TGTGCCAGCACTCGACGGAGCTCCTATAATTCACCCCTCCACTTT. It translates to CASTRRSSYNSPLHF.

V and J are TRBV29-1 and TRBJ2-7; 7 nucleotides line up with TRBD1. Germline CDR1 is SQVTM and CDR2 is ANQGSEA. This CDR3 contains 11 residues. The junction had 1 base not matched to a gene; V was cut back by 5 bases and J by 3 bases. The CDR3 protein is CSVNRGYEQYF. In DNA form, the CDR3 reads TGCAGCGTTAACAGGGGCTACGAGCAGTACTTC.

The chain couples TRBV21-1 to TRBJ2-7; the table's D call TRBD1 went unverified against the DNA. TRBV21-1 is a pseudogene segment. This CDR3 is 17 amino acids long. The chain's CDR3 is CASSKKTGDPNLCEQYF. CDR3 DNA: TGTGCCAGCAGCAAAAAAACAGGGGACCCAAATTTGTGCGAGCAGTACTTC.

The DNA for the CDR3 is TGCGCCAGCAGCCAGAGGGCAATCGGGGGCAATCAGCCCCAGCATTTT. Its protein product is CASSQRAIGGNQPQHF. The chain links TRBV4-1 to TRBJ1-5; D gene uncertain. CDR1 is MGHRA and CDR2 is YSYEKL in the germline V gene. CDR3 length: 16 amino acids. Trimming left V 3 bases short and J 2 bases short, with 14 bases between.

CDR3 nucleotide sequence: TGTGCCAGCAGTTTTGGGGCAGTTTCGAATCAGCCCCAGCATTTT. Translated: CASSFGAVSNQPQHF. The chain recombines TRBV27 with TRBJ1-5, with D possibly TRBD1 on 5 matching bases. The CDR3 is made up of 15 amino acids. Trimming removed 3 bases from V and 4 bases from J, with 13 bases in between. Per germline, CDR1 MNHEY and CDR2 SMNVEV (reference sequence).

V and J are TRBV11-2 and TRBJ2-3, with D tentatively TRBD1 (6 bases). Germline assignment: CDR1 SGHAT and CDR2 FQNNGV. The CDR3 is 15 amino acids. Trimming left V 5 bases short and J 2 bases short, with 14 bases between. The CDR3 region has the DNA TGTGCCAGCAGCCCGCCGGCAGGGGACACAGATACGCAGTATTTT. It is translated as CASSPPAGDTDTQYF.

The chain employs TRBV18 and TRBJ2-7; 10 positions agree with TRBD2. Germline CDR1 and CDR2: KGHSH and LQKENI. The CDR3 has 15 residues. Trimming removed 0 bases from V and 6 bases from J; junction bases left unmatched: 5. The CDR3 DNA is TGTGCCAGCTCACCACCGGAGCTAGCGGGAGCCGAGCAGTACTTC. Its protein product is CASSPPELAGAEQYF.

V usage is TRBV28 and J usage is TRBJ2-2; the match to TRBD1 covers 9 bases. J gave up 4 bases and V 4 bases, and 4 bases lay outside the gene matches. Looked up from germline, CDR1 is MDHEN and CDR2 is SYDVKM. This CDR3 has 15 residues. The CDR3 here is CASSSLTGGTGELFF. CDR3 in DNA: TGTGCCAGCAGTTCATTGACAGGGGGCACCGGGGAGCTGTTTTTT.

J is TRBJ1-1 and V is TRBV5-6; D not certain. The CDR3 is made up of 13 amino acids. Trimming removed 7 bases from V and 1 base from J, with 11 bases in between. Germline V lookup: CDR1 SGHDT, CDR2 YYEEEE. The CDR3 protein is CASRPAGNTEAFF. CDR3 in DNA: TGTGCCAGCCGTCCGGCAGGGAACACTGAAGCTTTCTTT.

The chain has TRBV2 and TRBJ2-7; D possibly corresponds to TRBD1 (5 bases). This CDR3 is built from 15 residues. Germline assignment: CDR1 SNHLY and CDR2 FYNNEI. Trimming cost V 2 bases and J 0 bases, with 11 bases left between them. In DNA form, the CDR3 reads TGTGCCAGCAGTGAATCGGCGACAGACTCCTACGAGCAGTACTTC. It translates to CASSESATDSYEQYF.

The chain employs TRBV27 and TRBJ1-3, with 7 bases that match TRBD1. This CDR3 comprises 15 residues. Trimming took 5 bases from V and 0 from J; bases not matched to a gene: 4. Per germline, CDR1 MNHEY and CDR2 SMNVEV (reference sequence). CDR3 coding DNA: TGTGCCAGCAGTCCAGGGACAGACTCTGGAAACACCATATATTTT. Its protein is CASSPGTDSGNTIYF.

The chain joins TRBV5-4 to TRBJ2-3; 8 bases align to TRBD1. The trim removed 0 bases at V and 0 bases at J, leaving 3 bases unmatched. CDR1 is SGHNT and CDR2 is YYREEE in the germline V gene (reference sequence). CDR3 length: 16 residues. The CDR3 reads CASSLGRTGSTDTQYF. The CDR3 DNA sequence: TGTGCCAGCAGCTTGGGGAGGACAGGGAGCACAGATACGCAGTATTTT.

The J gene is TRBJ2-5, the V gene TRBV28, with 12 nucleotides matching TRBD2. Germline trimming cut 2 bases from V and 6 bases from J; bases unmatched to any gene: 7. The CDR3 contains 16 residues. Per the germline V gene, CDR1 is MDHEN and CDR2 is SYDVKM. CDR3 residues: CASSLGASGRGKTQYF. The CDR3 DNA sequence: TGTGCCAGCAGTTTAGGTGCTAGCGGGAGGGGAAAGACCCAGTACTTC.